Given below is one T cell receptor beta chain in context. Its antigen target is currently unknown. Base quality data are lacking; no much larger clone is found one base away. Whole blood was collected in K2EDTA tubes by collaborating institutions according to the institutions' own protocols. Collaborator samples were shipped for TCRbeta analysis as frozen whole blood, isolated PBMCs, or DNA extracted from either sample type. CDR1 and CDR2 are drawn from the germline V gene: MNHNS, SASEGT. The CDR3 measures 17 amino acids from cysteine to phenylalanine. CDR3 DNA is the only sequence kept; it has 51 bases, read in frame from the first base. The V end gives up 2 bases and the J end 0 bases, leaving 6 bases in the junction not matched to a gene. The data belong to a study of blood T cell repertoires in COVID-19 (dated by TCRdb to 2020 to 2021). Looking at the study overall: Samples from collaborators originated in the United States, Italy and Spain and spanned both the acute and convalescent phases of COVID-19. The prospective study material was composed of cDNA or gDNA derived from T cells, B-cell-depleted T cells, or PBMCs. Deeply sampled blood TCRbeta repertoires from subjects exposed to, actively infected with, or recovered from COVID-19 were included in the dataset. A freely available public database, intended as a resource for researchers studying the immune response to SARS-CoV-2, is where the repertoires were released. Samples came from the ongoing ImmuneRACE study (first 160 participants) plus 1,254 subjects from 6 global collaborators. A de-identified subject ID, COVID-19 status, age in years and sex were almost always included in the sample metadata. Where HLA class I and class II types were available, the types were taken from metadata supplied by the sample provider, not from assay-based typing. General findings and caveats noted by the study authors: How much clinical and demographic metadata was included differed by source and by participant, and the metadata was provided uncurated.

The immunoSEQ Assay, a bias-controlled multiplex PCR, was used to amplify TCRbeta CDR3 regions from genomic DNA. The paper's processing steps were these. The number of nucleated cells in each sample was estimated by amplification of reference gene primers within the assay. To quantify the absolute abundance of each unique TCRbeta CDR3 rearrangement, sequence reads were collapsed and filtered. For each sample, productive Simpson clonality was calculated as the square root of Simpson's diversity index over productive rearrangements. This immuneACCESS table, as held by TCRdb, lists in-frame sequences with V and J called but not all clones. Of the missing ones, under half trace to an unresolved V gene in checked studies; the others have no known cause. V, J and clone size were drawn from that table, and D and trimming were deduced from the DNA. The sample profile shows roughly 84,000 clones; 80% to 90% of them were found once. Roughly a sixth of the sample is taken by the ten largest.

The receptor was derived from a woman older than 75 with acute or convalescent COVID-19. The rearrangement combines TRBV6-1 with TRBJ2-2, with 7 junctional bases fitting TRBD1. Sequencing used peripheral blood. CDR3 sequence: CASSEWNRGSNTGELFF. Here is the DNA: TGTGCCAGCAGTGAATGGAACAGGGGTTCGAACACCGGGGAGCTGTTTTTT.